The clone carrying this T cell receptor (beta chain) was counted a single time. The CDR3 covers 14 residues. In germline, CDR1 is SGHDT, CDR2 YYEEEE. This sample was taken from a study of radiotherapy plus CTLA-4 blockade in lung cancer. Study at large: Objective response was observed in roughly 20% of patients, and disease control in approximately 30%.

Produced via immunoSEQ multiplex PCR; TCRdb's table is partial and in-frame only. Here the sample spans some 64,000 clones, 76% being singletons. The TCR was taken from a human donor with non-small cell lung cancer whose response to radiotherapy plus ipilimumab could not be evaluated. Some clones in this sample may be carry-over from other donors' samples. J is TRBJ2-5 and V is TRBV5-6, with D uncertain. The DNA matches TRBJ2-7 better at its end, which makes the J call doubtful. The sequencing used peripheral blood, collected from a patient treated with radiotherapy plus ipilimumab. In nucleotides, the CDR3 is TGTGCCAGCAGCTTGGCAGGAAACCCATACGAGCAGTACTTC. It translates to CASSLAGNPYEQYF.